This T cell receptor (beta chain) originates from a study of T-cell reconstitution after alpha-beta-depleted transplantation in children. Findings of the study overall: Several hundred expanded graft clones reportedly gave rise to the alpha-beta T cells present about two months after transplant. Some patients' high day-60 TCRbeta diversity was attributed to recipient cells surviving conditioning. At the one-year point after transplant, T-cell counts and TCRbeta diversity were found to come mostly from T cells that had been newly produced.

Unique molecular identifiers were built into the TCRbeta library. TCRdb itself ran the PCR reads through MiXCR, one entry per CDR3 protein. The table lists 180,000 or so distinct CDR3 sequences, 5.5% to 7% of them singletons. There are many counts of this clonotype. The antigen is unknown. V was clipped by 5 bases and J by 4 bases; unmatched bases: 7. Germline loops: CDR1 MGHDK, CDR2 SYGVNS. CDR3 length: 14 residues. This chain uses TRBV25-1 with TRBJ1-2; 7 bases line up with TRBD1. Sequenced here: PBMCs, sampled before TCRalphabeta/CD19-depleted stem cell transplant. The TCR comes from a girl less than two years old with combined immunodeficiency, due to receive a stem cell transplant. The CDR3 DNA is TGTGCCAGCAGTCCCCCGGCAGGGGGCTATGGCTACACCTTC. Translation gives CASSPPAGGYGYTF.